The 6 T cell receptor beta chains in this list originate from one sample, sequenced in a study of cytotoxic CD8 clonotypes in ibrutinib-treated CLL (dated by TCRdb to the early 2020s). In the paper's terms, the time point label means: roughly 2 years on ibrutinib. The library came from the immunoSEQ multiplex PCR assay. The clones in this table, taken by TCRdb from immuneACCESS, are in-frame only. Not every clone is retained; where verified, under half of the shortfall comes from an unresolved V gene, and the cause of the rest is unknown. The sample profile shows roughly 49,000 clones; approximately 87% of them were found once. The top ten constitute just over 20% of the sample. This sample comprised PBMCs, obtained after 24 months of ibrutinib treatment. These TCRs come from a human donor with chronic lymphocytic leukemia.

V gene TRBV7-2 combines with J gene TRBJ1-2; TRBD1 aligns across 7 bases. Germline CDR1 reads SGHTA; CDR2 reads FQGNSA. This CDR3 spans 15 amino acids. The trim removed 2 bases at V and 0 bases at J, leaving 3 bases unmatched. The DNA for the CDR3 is TGTGCCAGCAGCTTACCAGGGGGGGCTAACTATGGCTACACCTTC. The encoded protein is CASSLPGGANYGYTF.

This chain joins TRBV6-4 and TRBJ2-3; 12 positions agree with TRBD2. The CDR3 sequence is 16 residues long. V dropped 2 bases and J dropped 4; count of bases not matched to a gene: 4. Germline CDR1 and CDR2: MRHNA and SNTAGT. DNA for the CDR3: TGTGCCAGCAGTGACGCTAGCGGGAGGGGCGCAGATACGCAGTATTTT. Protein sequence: CASSDASGRGADTQYF.

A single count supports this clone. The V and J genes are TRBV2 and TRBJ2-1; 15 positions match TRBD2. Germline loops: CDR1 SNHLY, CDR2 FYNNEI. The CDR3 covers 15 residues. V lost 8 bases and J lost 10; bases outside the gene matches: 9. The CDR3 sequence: CASSPGLAGGREQFF. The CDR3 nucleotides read TGTGCCAGCTCGCCGGGACTAGCGGGAGGAAGGGAGCAGTTCTTC.

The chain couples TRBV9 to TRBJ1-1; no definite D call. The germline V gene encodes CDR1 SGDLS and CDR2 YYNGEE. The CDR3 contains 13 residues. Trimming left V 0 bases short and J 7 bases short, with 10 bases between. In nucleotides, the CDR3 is TGTGCCAGCAGCGTAGTGGACGGAATTGAAGCTTTCTTT. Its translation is CASSVVDGIEAFF. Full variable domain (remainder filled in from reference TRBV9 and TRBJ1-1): DSGVTQTPKHLITATGQRVTLRCSPRSGDLSVYWYQQSLDQGLQFLIQYYNGEERAKGNILERFSAQQFPDLHSELNLSSLELGDSALYFCASSVVDGIEAFFGQGTRLTVV.

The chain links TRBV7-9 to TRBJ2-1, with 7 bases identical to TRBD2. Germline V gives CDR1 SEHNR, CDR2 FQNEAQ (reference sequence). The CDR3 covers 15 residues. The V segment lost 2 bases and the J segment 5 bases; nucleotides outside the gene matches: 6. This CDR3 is CASSLRSSGNNEQFF. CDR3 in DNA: TGTGCCAGCAGCTTAAGGTCTAGCGGTAACAATGAGCAGTTCTTC.

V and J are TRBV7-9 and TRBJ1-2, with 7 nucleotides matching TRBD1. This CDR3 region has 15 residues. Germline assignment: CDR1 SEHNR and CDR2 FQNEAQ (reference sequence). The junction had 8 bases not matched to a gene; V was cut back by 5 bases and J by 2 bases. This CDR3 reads CASSPGGWGNYGYTF. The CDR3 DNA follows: TGTGCCAGCAGCCCAGGGGGTTGGGGGAACTATGGCTACACCTTC.